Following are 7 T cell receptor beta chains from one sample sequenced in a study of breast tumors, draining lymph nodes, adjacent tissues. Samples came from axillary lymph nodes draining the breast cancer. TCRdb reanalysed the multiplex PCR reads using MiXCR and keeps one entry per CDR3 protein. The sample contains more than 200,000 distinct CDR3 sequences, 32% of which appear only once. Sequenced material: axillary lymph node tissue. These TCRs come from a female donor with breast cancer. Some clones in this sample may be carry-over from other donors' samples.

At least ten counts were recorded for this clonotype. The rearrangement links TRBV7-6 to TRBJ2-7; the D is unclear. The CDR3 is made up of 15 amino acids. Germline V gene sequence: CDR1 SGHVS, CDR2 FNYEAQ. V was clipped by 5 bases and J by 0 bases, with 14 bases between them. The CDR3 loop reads CASSKEQAASYEQYF. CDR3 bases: TGTGCCAGCAGCAAGGAGCAGGCCGCCTCCTACGAGCAGTACTTC.

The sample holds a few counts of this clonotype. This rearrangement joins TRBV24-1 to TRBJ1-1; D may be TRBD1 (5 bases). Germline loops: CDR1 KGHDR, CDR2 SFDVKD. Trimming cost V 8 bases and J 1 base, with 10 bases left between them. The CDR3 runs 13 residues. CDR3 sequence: CATTAGWNTEAFF. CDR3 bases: TGTGCCACCACTGCAGGGTGGAACACTGAAGCTTTCTTT.

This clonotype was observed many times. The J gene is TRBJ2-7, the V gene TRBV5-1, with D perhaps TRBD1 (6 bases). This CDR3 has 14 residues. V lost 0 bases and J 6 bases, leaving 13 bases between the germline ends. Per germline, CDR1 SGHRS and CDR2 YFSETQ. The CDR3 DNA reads TGCGCCAGCAGCTTGGCAGGGGCTACGGGCGAGCAGTACTTC. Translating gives CASSLAGATGEQYF.

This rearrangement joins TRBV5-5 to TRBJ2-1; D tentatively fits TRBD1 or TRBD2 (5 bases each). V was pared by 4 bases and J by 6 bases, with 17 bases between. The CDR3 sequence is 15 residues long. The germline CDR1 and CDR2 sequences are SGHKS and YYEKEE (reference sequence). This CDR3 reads CASSPHDTGPNEQFF. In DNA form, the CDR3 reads TGTGCCAGCAGCCCTCACGACACGGGGCCCAATGAGCAGTTCTTC.

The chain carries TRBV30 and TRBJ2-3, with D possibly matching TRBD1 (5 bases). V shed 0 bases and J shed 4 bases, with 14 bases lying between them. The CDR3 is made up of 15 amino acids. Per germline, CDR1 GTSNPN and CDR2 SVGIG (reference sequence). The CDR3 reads CAWSVRAGRADTQYF. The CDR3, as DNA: TGTGCCTGGAGTGTACGGGCAGGGCGCGCAGATACGCAGTATTTT. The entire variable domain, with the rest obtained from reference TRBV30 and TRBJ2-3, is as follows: SQTIHQWPATLVQPVGSPLSLECTVEGTSNPNLYWYRQAAGRGLQLLFYSVGIGQISSEVPQNLSASRPQDRQFILSSKKLLLSDSGFYLCAWSVRAGRADTQYFGPGTRLTVL.

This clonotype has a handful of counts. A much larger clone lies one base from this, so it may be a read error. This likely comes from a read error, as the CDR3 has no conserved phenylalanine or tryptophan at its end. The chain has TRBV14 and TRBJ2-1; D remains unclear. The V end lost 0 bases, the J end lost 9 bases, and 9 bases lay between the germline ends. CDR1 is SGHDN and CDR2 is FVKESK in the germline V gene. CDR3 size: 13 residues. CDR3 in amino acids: CASSQDLDSEQFS. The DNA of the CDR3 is TGTGCCAGCAGCCAAGATTTGGATTCTGAGCAGTTCTCC.

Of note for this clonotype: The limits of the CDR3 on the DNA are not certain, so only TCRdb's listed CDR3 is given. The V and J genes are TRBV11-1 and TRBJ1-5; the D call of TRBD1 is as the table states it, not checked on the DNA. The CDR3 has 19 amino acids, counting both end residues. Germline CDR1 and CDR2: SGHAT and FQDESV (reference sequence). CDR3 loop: CASLGQARGAVLRAGHQHF.